Below, one T cell receptor (beta chain) is given with its context. The antigen is unknown. The record originates from a study of cytomegalovirus exposure and HLA in healthy donors. Overall study context: In a later analysis, it was reported that the 110 or so validation repertoires had been produced on the same platform as the 600 to 850 repertoires belonging to the first cohort. Study findings and constraints: A later analysis found first-cohort TCR clusters tended to co-occur in the 90 to 150 validation repertoires. The study listed some 160 cytomegalovirus-associated TCR beta chains. Across donors, most TCRs were seen rarely, yet some public ones were widespread.

Per the germline V gene, CDR1 is SGHRS and CDR2 is YFSETQ. The CDR3 is made up of 13 amino acids. V shed 4 bases and J shed 8 bases, with 12 bases lying between them. The method was immunoSEQ multiplex PCR; TCRdb's version includes in-frame clones alone and lacks a portion of them. The data show hundreds of thousands of clones, about 88% seen once. The chain employs TRBV5-1 and TRBJ1-4; D gene uncertain. This TCR derives from a man younger than 30 in good health and CMV-seropositive. The sequencing input was PBMCs. The CDR3 bases are TGCGCCAGCAGCCTAGGGCGGTTGGAAAAACTGTTTTTT. This encodes CASSLGRLEKLFF.